This T cell receptor beta chain is from a study of T cell changes during pregnancy in multiple sclerosis. CDR1 SGHRS and CDR2 YFSETQ come from the germline V gene. The germline V and J ends were trimmed by 4 bases and 5 bases, with 18 bases remaining between them. The CDR3 has 15 amino acids. Here immunoSEQ multiplex PCR was the method, and the copy in TCRdb shows in-frame clones only, minus some. The sample shows about 64,000 clones, about 90% of them seen only once. This chain links TRBV5-1 with TRBJ1-1; D is possibly TRBD1 (5 bases). The sequence was obtained from a female donor in good health, enrolled as a control in a pregnancy study. Source: peripheral blood, taken in the third trimester of pregnancy. This chain's CDR3 is CASSTKGWGETEAFF. CDR3 nucleotides: TGCGCCAGCAGCACGAAAGGGTGGGGGGAGACTGAAGCTTTCTTT.